This T cell receptor (beta chain) comes out of a study of Ad26.COV2.S vaccination and SARS-CoV-2 variants. Overall study findings and caveats: Measures of TCR breadth and depth may have fallen short of total T cell responses.

Note on this clone: Its target is unknown.

The assay was immunoSEQ multiplex PCR, and TCRdb's table has in-frame clones only and misses some. The repertoire holds 410,000 or so clones, with about 90% as singletons. Described treatment: some 20 received Ad26.COV2.S at low or high dose, single or two shots; 5 received placebo; per-sample allocation not given. Repertoires come from day 63 after the first vaccine or placebo injection. Sequenced here: peripheral blood, sampled in a trial of Ad26.COV2.S vaccine versus placebo. This clonotype originated in a person aged 18-60 years who received the Ad26.COV2.S COVID-19 vaccine or a placebo.

The CDR3 sequence is CASSEVGTQETQYF. The CDR3 DNA sequence: TGTGCCAGCAGTGAAGTTGGCACCCAAGAGACCCAGTACTTC. The chain recombines TRBV2 with TRBJ2-5; D call uncertain. The germline gives CDR1 SNHLY, CDR2 FYNNEI. This CDR3 has 14 amino acids. The ends were cut back, 1 base at V and 1 base at J, with 7 bases in the middle.